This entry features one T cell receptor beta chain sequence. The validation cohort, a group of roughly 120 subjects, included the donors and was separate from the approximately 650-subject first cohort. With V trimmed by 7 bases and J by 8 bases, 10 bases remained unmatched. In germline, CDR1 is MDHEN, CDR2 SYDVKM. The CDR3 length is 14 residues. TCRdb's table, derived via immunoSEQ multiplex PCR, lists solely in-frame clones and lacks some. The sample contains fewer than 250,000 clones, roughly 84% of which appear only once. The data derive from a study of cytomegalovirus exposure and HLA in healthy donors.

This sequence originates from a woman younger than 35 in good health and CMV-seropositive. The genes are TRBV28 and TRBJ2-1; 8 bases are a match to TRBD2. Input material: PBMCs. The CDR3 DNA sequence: TGTGCCAGCACTCCGGGAGGGGGGCGGGATGAGCAGTTCTTC. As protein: CASTPGGGRDEQFF.